These T cell receptor beta chains were read from a single sample in a study of T cells in Graves' hyperthyroidism and ophthalmopathy. TCRdb processed the multiplex PCR reads anew with MiXCR; each CDR3 protein has one entry. The sample records over 700,000 distinct CDR3 sequences, roughly a third being singletons. Material: blood. The source of these receptors is a woman between 40 and 50 years old with Graves' hyperthyroidism. Each CDR3 is given with its conserved first and last residue.

v_call | cdr3_aa
TRBV10-3 | CAISESKNEQYF
TRBV6-2/TRBV6-3 | CASSYSRTVLGGYTF
TRBV7-2 | CASSQDLAGGFGTQYF
TRBV3-1 | CASSQGPRGEQYF
TRBV12-3/TRBV12-4 | CASSLGSGQGRYGYTF
TRBV7-8 | CASSPMTSNYEQYF
TRBV11-1 | CASSLEVDWGQGDRFSNQPQHF
TRBV20-1 | CSARVRQGWDGYTF
TRBV7-2 | CASSLAAGSYEQYF
TRBV19 | CASGQGEGYTF
TRBV2 | CASSEGGRGTDTQYF
TRBV2 | CASSFGPQYEKLFF
TRBV6-5 | CASSLGLAGVSVGELFF
TRBV29-1 | CSVKTESYGYTF
TRBV20-1 | CSARAPDPSNQPQHF
TRBV5-4 | CASSYDTGLNNSPLHF
TRBV3-1 | CASSHTDSGELFF
TRBV7-2 | CASSTGQGVNGYTF
TRBV19 | CASSSAGTFLGTEAFF
TRBV5-5 | CASSLGEPNQPQHF
TRBV5-1 | CASKDGGTPKKLFF
TRBV6-1 | CASSEAWDRVGYTF
TRBV7-2 | CASSPPGEGTEAFF
TRBV6-1 | CASSPQGPLNYGYTF
TRBV4-2 | CASSQEEGTGGFEQYF
TRBV7-9 | CASSWNRGPGTEAFF
TRBV6-5 | CASSSRLAPNQPQHF
TRBV27 | CASSPKSVGYSYEQYF
TRBV19 | CASSARDRGFSGYTF
TRBV4-1 | CASSHALGGPETQYF
TRBV5-5 | CASSLGFLQGARNTEAFF
TRBV25-1 | CASSFTGQGGHEQYF
TRBV6-5 | CASSYSGRGVGYTF
TRBV29-1 | CSVERDRGSTQYF
TRBV20-1 | CSATPIAGKETQYF
TRBV5-4 | CASSLEKGNEKLFF
TRBV20-1 | CSATPTGVAYEQYF
TRBV6-1 | CASSEIWDQETQYF
TRBV20-1 | CSVHRGGTLSYEQYF
TRBV6-1 | CASKTRFEGYTF
TRBV10-3 | CASSERGVGNEQFF
TRBV7-9 | CASSQGLAGIDTQYF
TRBV12-5 | CASGLQGAGNTIYF
TRBV11-3 | CASSPEGAGDLSNQPQHF
TRBV2 | CASSSLGGREETQYF
TRBV19 | CASNDFPAGVGCGYTF
TRBV10-3 | CASSRSRGEQYF
TRBV2 | CASRGGQGPDTQYF
TRBV10-3 | CAISESHATANQPQHF
TRBV7-9 | CAGRGDRFTDTQYF
TRBV4-2 | CASSQEWSSEGYGYTF
TRBV7-9 | CASIRGQGYEQYF
TRBV9 | CASSTRTGTGNTIYF
TRBV6-6 | CASSYSGFDRGYNSPLHF
TRBV5-8 | CASSLVSPYGYTF